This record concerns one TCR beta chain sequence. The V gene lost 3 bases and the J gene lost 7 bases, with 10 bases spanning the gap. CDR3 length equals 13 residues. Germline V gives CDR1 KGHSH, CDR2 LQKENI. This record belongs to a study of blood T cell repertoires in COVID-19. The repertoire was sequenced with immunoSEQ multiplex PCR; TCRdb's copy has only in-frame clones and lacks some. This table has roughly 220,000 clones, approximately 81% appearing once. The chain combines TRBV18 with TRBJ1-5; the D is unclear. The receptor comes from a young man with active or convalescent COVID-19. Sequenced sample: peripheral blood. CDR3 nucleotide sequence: TGTGCCAGCTCACCCGGGATTACGCAGCCCCAGCATTTT. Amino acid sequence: CASSPGITQPQHF. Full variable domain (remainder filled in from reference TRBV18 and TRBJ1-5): NAGVMQNPRHLVRRRGQEARLRCSPMKGHSHVYWYRQLPEEGLKFMVYLQKENIIDESGMPKERFSAEFPKEGPSILRIQQVVRGDSAAYFCASSPGITQPQHFGDGTRLSIL.